These 27 T cell receptor beta chains originate from one sample sequenced in a study of control samples from healthy donors and cancer patients. Only in-frame clones appear in the TCRdb table, and some are missing; sequencing was by immunoSEQ multiplex PCR. The sample comprises 100,000 to 150,000 clones, approximately 90% of which are singletons, and more than 6.5% rests with the top ten. Sequencing was performed on blood. These receptors were collected from a man between 18 and 35 years old in good health.

The chain links TRBV19 to TRBJ2-7; 7 bases align to TRBD1. The CDR3 consists of 17 residues. With 5 bases clipped from V and 1 base from J, the junction kept 14 bases outside the gene matches. Germline CDR1 reads LNHDA; CDR2 reads SQIVND (reference sequence). CDR3: CASSFDYRGRGSYEQYF. The DNA of the CDR3 is TGTGCCAGTAGTTTCGACTACAGGGGACGAGGATCCTACGAGCAGTACTTC. Combining the CDR3 with reference TRBV19 and TRBJ2-7 gives the whole variable domain DGGITQSPKYLFRKEGQNVTLSCEQNLNHDAMYWYRQDPGQGLRLIYYSQIVNDFQKGDIAEGYSVSREKKESFPLTVTSAQKNPTAFYLCASSFDYRGRGSYEQYFGPGTRLTVT.

This chain joins TRBV9 and TRBJ1-2; D not resolved. V was clipped by 3 bases and J by 3 bases, with 9 bases between them. The CDR3 consists of 13 residues. Looked up from germline, CDR1 is SGDLS and CDR2 is YYNGEE. The CDR3 here is CASSAMTHYGYTF. For the CDR3, the DNA is TGTGCCAGCAGCGCTATGACCCACTATGGCTACACCTTC. The whole variable domain, filled in from reference TRBV9 and TRBJ1-2, reads DSGVTQTPKHLITATGQRVTLRCSPRSGDLSVYWYQQSLDQGLQFLIQYYNGEERAKGNILERFSAQQFPDLHSELNLSSLELGDSALYFCASSAMTHYGYTFGSGTRLTVV.

The chain is built from TRBV10-3 and TRBJ2-5, with TRBD1 as a possible D gene (6 bases). The germline V gene has CDR1 ENHRY and CDR2 SYGVKD. The V gene lost 4 bases and the J gene lost 5 bases, with 14 bases spanning the gap. CDR3 size: 14 residues. The CDR3 spells CAISAHRADETQYF. CDR3 bases: TGTGCCATCAGTGCCCACAGGGCCGATGAGACCCAGTACTTC.

This clone has a single count. The gene calls are TRBV7-3 and TRBJ1-2; possible D gene TRBD1, 6 bases. The V gene's germline CDR1 is SGHTA and CDR2 FQGTGA. V was pared by 4 bases and J by 6 bases, with 18 bases between. The CDR3 runs 15 residues. Written as DNA, the CDR3 is TGTGCCAGCAGCTCCGACAGGCCCTACAGGGATGGCTACACCTTC. It encodes CASSSDRPYRDGYTF.

V is TRBV5-1 and J is TRBJ2-7, with TRBD1 matching over 10 bases. The length of the CDR3 is 15 residues. V lost 4 bases and J lost 3; bases outside the gene matches: 7. The germline CDR1 and CDR2 sequences are SGHRS and YFSETQ. The CDR3 reads CASSEGTGEVYEQYF. As DNA, the CDR3 is TGCGCCAGCAGCGAGGGGACAGGGGAGGTCTACGAGCAGTACTTC.

This clone has a handful of counts. This sequence joins TRBV6-5 and TRBJ2-2, with D perhaps assigned TRBD1 or TRBD2 (5 bases each). Per the germline V gene, CDR1 is MNHEY and CDR2 is SVGAGI. V was pared by 4 bases and J by 0 bases, with 6 bases between. This CDR3 spans 14 amino acids. Here the CDR3 reads CASSLGANTGELFF. Written as DNA, the CDR3 is TGTGCCAGCAGTTTGGGGGCGAACACCGGGGAGCTGTTTTTT.

DNA for the CDR3: TGTGCCAGCAGCAGGAGGCCCCAGCATTTT. This codes for CASSRRPQHF. This chain joins TRBV6-5 and TRBJ1-5; the D is unclear. This CDR3 has 10 amino acids. Germline CDR1 and CDR2: MNHEY and SVGAGI. Trimming left V 6 bases short and J 9 bases short, with 6 bases between.

In DNA, the CDR3 is TGTGCCAGCAGCTTGGTGGCGGGGGCTGCCACTGAAGCTTTCTTT. It codes for CASSLVAGAATEAFF. The chain has TRBV5-5 and TRBJ1-1, with D tentatively TRBD1 (6 bases). Germline-derived CDR1 and CDR2 are SGHKS and YYEKEE (reference sequence). The CDR3 length is 15 residues. V lost 0 bases to trimming and J lost 4 bases, with 13 bases between them. The variable domain in full, completed from reference TRBV5-5 and TRBJ1-1, reads DAGVTQSPTHLIKTRGQQVTLRCSPISGHKSVSWYQQVLGQGPQFIFQYYEKEERGRGNFPDRFSARQFPNYSSELNVNALLLGDSALYLCASSLVAGAATEAFFGQGTRLTVV.

This chain joins TRBV6-5 and TRBJ2-7; D gene ambiguous. The germline gives CDR1 MNHEY, CDR2 SVGAGI. V was trimmed by 5 bases and J by 0 bases, leaving 11 bases between them. CDR3 length: 14 amino acids. In DNA form, the CDR3 reads TGTGCCAGCAGTAGGCTTGCAAGCTCCTACGAGCAGTACTTC. Residues: CASSRLASSYEQYF.

This clone was seen a single time. V gene TRBV6-5 combines with J gene TRBJ1-2; the D is unclear. V was trimmed by 7 bases and J by 0 bases, leaving 6 bases between them. The CDR3 has 12 residues. Germline V gene data show CDR1 as MNHEY and CDR2 as SVGAGI. The CDR3 DNA follows: TGTGCCAGCAAACAGACTAACTATGGCTACACCTTC. Translated: CASKQTNYGYTF.

The genes are TRBV4-1 and TRBJ1-5, with D possibly matching TRBD1 (5 bases). Germline-derived CDR1 and CDR2 are MGHRA and YSYEKL. Trimming pared 1 base from V and 6 bases from J, leaving 13 bases between. CDR3 size: 15 residues. CDR3 protein: CASSQAWGGVQPQHF. DNA of the CDR3: TGCGCCAGCAGCCAAGCATGGGGGGGGGTTCAGCCCCAGCATTTT.

V usage is TRBV12-3 or TRBV12-4 and J usage is TRBJ2-5, with TRBD2 as a possible D gene (6 bases). V was clipped by 3 bases and J by 6 bases, with 11 bases between them. There are 13 residues in the CDR3. CDR3 in amino acids: CASSLDGGKTQYF. As DNA, the CDR3 is TGTGCCAGCAGTTTGGACGGGGGTAAGACCCAGTACTTC.

The chain has TRBV7-9 and TRBJ1-2, with 7 bases that match TRBD1. The CDR3 has 12 amino acids. Germline loops: CDR1 SEHNR, CDR2 FQNEAQ (reference sequence). V shed 4 bases, J shed 6 bases, and the junction held 2 bases outside the gene matches. CDR3 region: CASSWDSDGYTF. CDR3 bases: TGTGCCAGCAGCTGGGACAGCGATGGCTACACCTTC.

This clone was found once. This rearrangement joins TRBV4-1 to TRBJ2-3, with D hard to call. CDR3 size: 16 residues. Trimming removed 1 base at V and 2 bases at J, with 13 bases between. Per germline, CDR1 MGHRA and CDR2 YSYEKL. In DNA form, the CDR3 reads TGCGCCAGCAGCCAAGTGGATCTGGGGTTCACAGATACGCAGTATTTT. Protein sequence: CASSQVDLGFTDTQYF.

The chain links TRBV11-2 to TRBJ1-1, with D hard to call. The CDR3 totals 13 residues. Germline V gives CDR1 SGHAT, CDR2 FQNNGV. The V end lost 4 bases, the J end lost 7 bases, and 13 bases lay between the germline ends. DNA of the CDR3: TGTGCCAGCAGCTATCCCGGGCTTGGTGAAGCTTTCTTT. Translating gives CASSYPGLGEAFF.

V is TRBV19 and J is TRBJ1-4; D is possibly TRBD1 (5 bases). The CDR3 length is 14 residues. Germline values: CDR1 LNHDA, CDR2 SQIVND (reference sequence). V lost 5 bases and J lost 8, with 15 bases in between. The CDR3 nucleotides are TGTGCCAGTAGTGGAGGGGCGAAGGGAGAAAAACTGTTTTTT. Translating it yields CASSGGAKGEKLFF.

J is TRBJ2-5 and V is TRBV6-6; D not certain. This CDR3 comprises 14 residues. With 6 bases removed from V and 5 bases from J, the gap between germline ends came to 16 bases. Looked up from germline, CDR1 is MNHNY and CDR2 is SVGAGI (reference sequence). CDR3 amino acids: CASSSPPIGETQYF. CDR3 in DNA: TGTGCCAGCAGCTCCCCCCCCATCGGGGAGACCCAGTACTTC.

The rearrangement uses TRBV5-1 and TRBJ2-7; 8 bases agree with TRBD1. The V and J ends lost 4 bases and 0 bases, in that order; junction bases with no gene match: 3. The CDR3 runs 14 residues. Germline CDR1 is SGHRS and CDR2 is YFSETQ. The CDR3 reads CASSGTGASYEQYF. In nucleotides, the CDR3 is TGCGCCAGCAGCGGGACAGGTGCCTCCTACGAGCAGTACTTC.

The V call is TRBV6-4, the J call TRBJ2-5, with D possibly TRBD2 on 5 matching bases. Germline-derived CDR1 and CDR2 are MRHNA and SNTAGT. The length of the CDR3 is 14 residues. Trimming shortened V by 2 bases and J by 4 bases, and 11 bases separated the two germline ends. The CDR3, as DNA: TGTGCCAGCAGTGACAGGGAGCCCCCAGAGACCCAGTACTTC. Its protein product is CASSDREPPETQYF.

This clone was seen only once. CDR3 sequence (DNA): TGTGCCAGCTCACCAATGGGGGGAGTGAGCAATCAGCCCCAGCATTTT. Translation: CASSPMGGVSNQPQHF. V is TRBV18 and J is TRBJ1-5, with D possibly TRBD1 on 5 matching bases. There are 16 residues in the CDR3. Germline-derived CDR1 and CDR2 are KGHSH and LQKENI. Trimming took off 2 bases at V and 1 base at J, with 12 bases between the two ends.

V and J are TRBV27 and TRBJ2-2; 12 bases line up with TRBD2. This CDR3 has 16 residues. V trimming: 4 bases; J trimming: 7 bases; junction bases outside the gene matches: 7. CDR1 MNHEY and CDR2 SMNVEV come from the germline V gene (reference sequence). This chain's CDR3 is CASSSLAGGLGGELFF. DNA for the CDR3: TGTGCCAGCAGTTCCCTAGCGGGGGGGCTGGGCGGGGAGCTGTTTTTT.

V gene TRBV6-5 combines with J gene TRBJ2-5, with TRBD1 as a possible D gene (6 bases). The germline gives CDR1 MNHEY, CDR2 SVGAGI. V lost 2 bases and J lost 7, with 14 bases in between. There are 14 residues in the CDR3. The CDR3 DNA reads TGTGCCAGCAGTTACGGGGGCCCCAAGGGGACCCAGTACTTC. Amino acid sequence: CASSYGGPKGTQYF.

The rearrangement links TRBV5-1 to TRBJ1-1; D not certain. Germline CDR1 reads SGHRS; CDR2 reads YFSETQ. The CDR3 is 14 residues long. Trimming stripped 1 base from V and 1 base from J, with 8 bases between. The CDR3 here is CASSLLSENTEAFF. The CDR3 nucleotides are TGCGCCAGCAGCTTGCTTTCGGAGAACACTGAAGCTTTCTTT.

The chain links TRBV9 to TRBJ1-3; maybe TRBD1 (6 bases). Germline CDR1 and CDR2: SGDLS and YYNGEE. Trimming cost V 1 base and J 4 bases, with 18 bases left between them. The CDR3 loop spans 17 amino acids. The CDR3 bases are TGTGCCAGCAGCGTAAAGGGACAAGGAAGCTCCGGAAACACCATATATTTT. Protein sequence: CASSVKGQGSSGNTIYF.

V usage is TRBV5-1 and J usage is TRBJ1-2; 8 nucleotides agree with TRBD1. Germline V gene data show CDR1 as SGHRS and CDR2 as YFSETQ. Losses at the gene ends were 7 bases for V and 4 bases for J; bases not matched to a gene: 15. The CDR3 runs to 16 residues. CDR3 in DNA: TGCGCCAGCGGTCTGGACAGGGTTGATGTGGGCTATGGCTACACCTTC. It encodes CASGLDRVDVGYGYTF. Drawing the rest from reference TRBV5-1 and TRBJ1-2, the complete variable domain is KAGVTQTPRYLIKTRGQQVTLSCSPISGHRSVSWYQQTPGQGLQFLFEYFSETQRNKGNFPGRFSGRQFSNSRSEMNVSTLELGDSALYLCASGLDRVDVGYGYTFGSGTRLTVV.

The V gene is TRBV13, the J gene TRBJ2-1; D possibly corresponds to TRBD1 (5 bases). Per the germline V gene, CDR1 is PRHDT and CDR2 is FYEKMQ (reference sequence). Trimming pared 1 base from V and 7 bases from J, leaving 8 bases between. The CDR3 loop spans 13 amino acids. The CDR3 nucleotides are TGTGCCAGCAGCTTAGATAGGGGAAATGAGCAGTTCTTC. This sequence encodes CASSLDRGNEQFF.

The chain is built from TRBV11-2 and TRBJ1-2; 9 bases line up with TRBD1. CDR3 size: 16 residues. Germline lookup yields CDR1 SGHAT and CDR2 FQNNGV. The junction had 10 bases not matched to a gene; V was cut back by 2 bases and J by 6 bases. As DNA, the CDR3 is TGTGCCAGCAGCTTACTCCGAAGGGACAGGGCGGATGGCTACACCTTC. It is translated as CASSLLRRDRADGYTF.